The T cell receptor beta chain under discussion was sequenced for a study of blood T cell repertoires in COVID-19. Study as a whole: In each case, the material was cDNA or gDNA derived from T cells, B-cell-depleted T cells, or PBMCs.

J was trimmed by 0 bases and V by 1 base; bases with no gene match: 17. In germline, CDR1 is SGHRS, CDR2 YFSETQ. This CDR3 has 20 residues. As handled by the study authors: By means of reference gene primer amplification, nucleated cell counts were estimated. Only in-frame clones appear in the TCRdb table, and some are missing; sequencing was by immunoSEQ multiplex PCR. The DNA gave D and trimming, while V, J and clone size come from that table. The sample lists fewer than 300,000 clones, approximately 89% occurring once. Sample: peripheral blood. The V and J genes are TRBV5-1 and TRBJ2-7; TRBD2 matches 9 bases. The origin of this receptor is a man in his forties who had recovered from COVID-19. The CDR3 loop is CASSLNPREGLSQHSYEQYF. CDR3 bases: TGCGCCAGCAGCTTGAACCCGCGGGAGGGCCTATCCCAACACTCCTACGAGCAGTACTTC.